Listed below are T cell receptor beta chains from one sample, sequenced in a study of CD8 T cells in ankylosing spondylitis. Each CDR3 protein is one row after TCRdb ran MiXCR on the 5' RACE reads. In the table there are about 840,000 distinct CDR3 sequences, 12% of which are singletons. Sequenced sample: blood, either unsorted or a sorted T cell fraction (not recorded which). The receptors originated from a male donor with ankylosing spondylitis. The conserved cysteine and the conserved F or W are not part of the CDR3 here. A D gene is named only where the DNA matches it firmly.

J gene,V gene,D gene,CDR3 protein
TRBJ1-4,TRBV20-1,NA,SARRPEKLF
TRBJ2-1,TRBV5-1,TRBD1,ASSSLAGQVYNEQF
TRBJ1-1,TRBV10-3,NA,AISESGNTEAF
TRBJ2-7,TRBV7-2,NA,ASSSRQLPEQY
TRBJ2-5,TRBV5-5,TRBD2,ASSLVFGRFRETQY
TRBJ2-3,TRBV5-1,NA,ASTTGGGYLGTDTQY
TRBJ2-7,TRBV6-1,TRBD1,ASSRQGISYEQY
TRBJ2-5,TRBV7-2,NA,ASSLGLREETQY
TRBJ2-7,TRBV20-1,TRBD1,SAPDRGTGYEQY
TRBJ2-5,TRBV29-1,NA,SVFQDSRVETQY
TRBJ2-7,TRBV2,NA,ASHRGLGSYEQY
TRBJ2-2,TRBV5-1,NA,ASRDPQGSGELF
TRBJ1-1,TRBV6-1,NA,ASSEGGHTEAF
TRBJ2-1,TRBV7-2,TRBD2,ASSPLRSGGNEQF
TRBJ2-5,TRBV15,NA,ATSRDRRVQETQY
TRBJ1-2,TRBV29-1,NA,SAEGGPYGYT
TRBJ2-7,TRBV4-2,NA,ASSQDIRREQY
TRBJ2-1,TRBV11-2,NA,ASSLVMGGGPGDEQF
TRBJ2-5,TRBV4-2,NA,ASSQVGGQETQY
TRBJ2-1,TRBV6-2/TRBV6-3,NA,ASSWARLVVNEQF
TRBJ2-1,TRBV10-3,TRBD2,AISPGLVGNNEQF
TRBJ2-3,TRBV6-1,NA,ASSEGVPRTDTQY
TRBJ2-6,TRBV11-2,NA,ASSLVRGSGANVLT
TRBJ2-1,TRBV5-1,NA,ASSEGTSLVEQF
TRBJ2-7,TRBV5-1,TRBD1,ASSLGVDRVVYEQY
TRBJ1-1,TRBV29-1,NA,SVALRARSTEAF